Only a few counts were recorded for the clone carrying this TCR beta chain. Its target is not known. The source of the sample is a study of OX40 agonist ivuxolimab in advanced cancers. Study overall: Patients undergoing dose escalation presented with hepatocellular carcinoma, melanoma, renal cell or head and neck cancer. Therapy given before enrollment (anti-PD-1, anti-PD-L1 or anti-CTLA-4) was allowed, and 30% to 50% had some. Study-wide results and limits: Clones of CD4+ and CD8+ blood T cells grew by week 6 at doses of 0.1 to 3.0 mg/kg. Expanded clones were, on average, more numerous among CD8+ T cells than CD4+.

The assay was immunoSEQ multiplex PCR, and TCRdb's table has in-frame clones only and misses some. The sample holds just under 85,000 clones, around four fifths seen once. Sequencing was performed on CD4+ or CD8+ T cells sorted from blood, taken in a trial of the OX40 agonist ivuxolimab. The TCR comes from an adult with an advanced solid tumor such as melanoma, head and neck, liver or kidney cancer.

The CDR3 coding sequence is TGCGCCAGCAAACTTAGCGGGGGCGAAGAGACCCAGTACTTC. This translates into CASKLSGGEETQYF. The chain joins TRBV5-1 to TRBJ2-5; TRBD2 agrees at 9 bases. Germline V gene data show CDR1 as SGHRS and CDR2 as YFSETQ. J lost 3 bases, V lost 6 bases, and 6 bases had no gene match. The CDR3 extends over 14 amino acids.